A single sample gave rise to the 27 T cell receptor beta chains below, sequenced in a study of blood T cells in healthy people across ages. It was with a sample-barcoded 5' primer and a J-beta primer mix that a second PCR of about 6 to 12 cycles was run. A single record per CDR3 protein comes from TCRdb applying MiXCR to the 5' RACE reads. The table records over 500,000 distinct CDR3 sequences, over 40% of them present only once. What was sequenced was blood. Receptor source: an elderly woman in good health.

This clonotype was seen many times. The rearrangement uses TRBV10-3 and TRBJ1-1; 11 bases align to TRBD1. Per germline, CDR1 ENHRY and CDR2 SYGVKD. J gave up 3 bases and V 6 bases, and 9 bases lay outside the gene matches. The CDR3 totals 16 residues. This chain's CDR3 is CAIRRTGGEIYTEAFF. The CDR3 DNA reads as TGTGCCATCAGGAGGACAGGGGGCGAGATATACACTGAAGCTTTCTTT.

The gene calls are TRBV5-1 and TRBJ1-2; tentatively, D is TRBD1 (5 bases). CDR1 is SGHRS and CDR2 is YFSETQ in the germline V gene. The CDR3 length is 14 residues. V shed 1 base and J shed 6 bases, with 13 bases lying between them. The DNA for the CDR3 is TGCGCCAGCAGCTTGAGAGGGACGAGCGATGGCTACACCTTC. This translates into CASSLRGTSDGYTF.

Concerning this clonotype itself: A much larger clone lies a single base off, so this may be a read error. V gene TRBV12-3 or TRBV12-4 combines with J gene TRBJ1-2; D unresolved. The V end was cut by 5 bases, the J end by 10 bases, with 11 bases between. The CDR3 extends over 11 amino acids. The CDR3 sequence: CASSLISDYTF. The CDR3 nucleotides read TGTGCCAGCAGTCTCATTAGTGACTACACCTTC.

This clonotype was recorded only once. This chain joins TRBV6-2 or TRBV6-3 and TRBJ2-7, with 7 bases aligning to TRBD1. Germline trimming cut 5 bases from V and 0 bases from J; bases unmatched to any gene: 7. Germline V lookup: CDR1 MNHEY, CDR2 SVGEGT. The CDR3 contains 15 residues. CDR3 residues: CASSKGTVSSYEQYF. The CDR3 DNA reads TGTGCCAGCAGTAAGGGGACAGTTTCCTCCTACGAGCAGTACTTC.

The chain links TRBV6-6 to TRBJ2-7; either TRBD1 or TRBD2 may supply D (6 bases each). Germline V lookup: CDR1 MNHNY, CDR2 SVGAGI (reference sequence). V dropped 2 bases and J dropped 10 bases, with 24 bases sitting between them. The CDR3 consists of 16 residues. The CDR3 DNA reads TGTGCCAGCAGTTACGGGTCCGCGAGGGGGGCCCAGGACCAGTACTTC. Translating it yields CASSYGSARGAQDQYF.

This clonotype was seen many times. The chain combines TRBV9 with TRBJ1-6; 10 bases are shared with TRBD1. The V gene end was trimmed by 3 bases and the J gene end by 4 bases; junction bases not matched to a gene: 1. The CDR3 covers 15 residues. Per the germline V gene, CDR1 is SGDLS and CDR2 is YYNGEE. CDR3: CASSAGQGYNSPLHF. DNA of the CDR3: TGTGCCAGCAGCGCGGGACAGGGGTATAATTCACCCCTCCACTTT.

This clonotype was found many times. The chain uses TRBV5-1 and TRBJ1-6, with 7 bases aligning to TRBD1. CDR1 SGHRS and CDR2 YFSETQ come from the germline V gene. The V gene end was trimmed by 1 base and the J gene end by 8 bases; junction bases not matched to a gene: 9. The CDR3 sequence is 16 residues long. DNA of the CDR3: TGCGCCAGCAGCTTGTACGGGACAGTTAATTATTCACCCCTCCACTTT. This encodes CASSLYGTVNYSPLHF.

This clonotype was observed a handful of times. The V gene is TRBV2, the J gene TRBJ1-1; D unresolved. Germline CDR1 and CDR2: SNHLY and FYNNEI. CDR3 length equals 12 residues. Deletions cut 3 bases from V and 4 bases from J, with 6 bases between. This CDR3 reads CASSEKRTEAFF. As DNA, the CDR3 is TGTGCCAGCAGTGAGAAGCGCACTGAAGCTTTCTTT.

This CDR3 reads CSGPASDGSNYEQYF. The CDR3 region has the DNA TGCAGTGGCCCGGCCTCGGACGGATCAAACTACGAGCAGTACTTC. The chain combines TRBV20-1 with TRBJ2-7; D unresolved. V dropped 7 bases and J dropped 3 bases, with 22 bases sitting between them. The CDR3 extends over 15 amino acids. Germline assignment: CDR1 DFQATT and CDR2 SNEGSKA (reference sequence).

As for this clonotype: Just one base apart from a much larger clone, this may be a read error. The genes are TRBV12-3 or TRBV12-4 and TRBJ1-4; D is uncertain. Trimming took 6 bases from V and 8 from J, leaving 16 bases between them. The CDR3 consists of 14 residues. The DNA of the CDR3 is TGTGCCAGCAGCCTACAGAGGACGACGGAAAAACTGTTTTTT. It is translated as CASSLQRTTEKLFF.

As for this clonotype: Given a much more abundant clone one base away, this may be a read error. The chain has TRBV9 and TRBJ2-5; unclear D gene. V was shortened by 8 bases and J by 11 bases, with 19 bases between the two germline ends. The CDR3 covers 12 residues. Germline lookup yields CDR1 SGDLS and CDR2 YYNGEE. The CDR3 sequence is CARHRRNNEQYF. DNA for the CDR3: TGTGCCAGACACCGACGGAACAATGAGCAGTACTTC.

Of note for this clonotype: A much larger clone sits a single nucleotide away, making a read error possible. The chain joins TRBV9 to TRBJ2-7; 10 bases fit TRBD1. Per the germline V gene, CDR1 is SGDLS and CDR2 is YYNGEE. The CDR3 runs to 16 residues. Trimming took 1 base from V and 7 from J; bases not matched to a gene: 11. The CDR3 nucleotides read TGTGCCAGCAGCGTATTTCGGACAGGGGGGTGGCATGAGCAGTACTTC. This sequence encodes CASSVFRTGGWHEQYF.

Details on this clonotype: A much larger clone sits a single nucleotide away, making a read error possible. The rearrangement joins TRBV7-3 to TRBJ2-3; D is unclear. The CDR3 length is 13 residues. The V and J ends lost 1 base and 4 bases respectively, with 6 bases between them. Looked up from germline, CDR1 is SGHTA and CDR2 is FQGTGA. DNA for the CDR3: TGTGCCAGCAGCTTAATAGGGTCAGATACGCAGTATTTT. Its protein product is CASSLIGSDTQYF.

V and J are TRBV3-1 and TRBJ2-1, with D possibly matching TRBD2 (6 bases). Between the trimmed V and J ends, which lost 4 bases and 6 bases, there was a span of 19 bases. The germline CDR1 and CDR2 sequences are LGHDT and YNNKEL (reference sequence). The CDR3 totals 16 residues. CDR3 residues: CASSPRGGLARNEQFF. DNA for the CDR3: TGTGCCAGCAGCCCCCGTGGGGGGTTAGCGCGCAATGAGCAGTTCTTC.

The genes are TRBV15 and TRBJ1-2; D ambiguous. The CDR3 consists of 14 residues. The germline V gene encodes CDR1 LNHNV and CDR2 YYDKDF (reference sequence). V lost 3 bases to trimming and J lost 4 bases, with 12 bases between them. The CDR3 protein is CATSRPLGPYGYTF. The CDR3 DNA reads as TGTGCCACCAGCAGGCCATTGGGTCCCTATGGCTACACCTTC.

This clonotype was recorded many times. The V call is TRBV12-3 or TRBV12-4, the J call TRBJ2-5; TRBD2 is a possible D gene (6 bases). Deletions cut 2 bases from V and 5 bases from J, with 15 bases between. CDR3 length: 15 residues. CDR3 in DNA: TGTGCCAGCAGTTTATTAGCGGCGATGGTTGAGACCCAGTACTTC. It codes for CASSLLAAMVETQYF.

The chain joins TRBV7-2 to TRBJ1-3; D remains ambiguous. The CDR3 length is 15 residues. Germline CDR1 is SGHTA and CDR2 is FQGNSA. V was clipped by 3 bases and J by 1 base, with 10 bases between them. CDR3 in amino acids: CASSFKGGSGNTIYF. CDR3 sequence (DNA): TGTGCCAGCAGCTTTAAGGGTGGATCTGGAAACACCATATATTTT.

The chain recombines TRBV4-3 with TRBJ2-1; D possibly corresponds to TRBD2 (5 bases). In germline, CDR1 is LGHNA, CDR2 YSLEER. The CDR3 has 15 residues. Trimming stripped 0 bases from V and 6 bases from J, with 12 bases between. This CDR3 is CASSQDPGNINEQFF. The CDR3 nucleotides are TGCGCCAGCAGCCAAGATCCGGGGAACATCAATGAGCAGTTCTTC.

V usage is TRBV29-1 and J usage is TRBJ1-1; D unresolved. There are 11 residues in the CDR3. Germline lookup yields CDR1 SQVTM and CDR2 ANQGSEA. Trimming shortened V by 8 bases and J by 0 bases, and 7 bases separated the two germline ends. CDR3 DNA: TGCAGCTCGAAGCTGAACACTGAAGCTTTCTTT. Amino acid sequence: CSSKLNTEAFF.

On this clonotype itself: A much bigger clone sits one base away, suggesting this may be a read error. The chain recombines TRBV7-6 with TRBJ1-5; possibly TRBD1 for D (5 bases). Germline V lookup: CDR1 SGHVS, CDR2 FNYEAQ. The CDR3 extends over 14 amino acids. V was shortened by 6 bases and J by 3 bases, with 12 bases between the two germline ends. The CDR3 nucleotides are TGTGCCAGCAGTCGCGGGGGAACCAATCAGCCCCAGCATTTT. Its translation is CASSRGGTNQPQHF. Variable domain in full (rest from reference TRBV7-6 and TRBJ1-5): GAGVSQSPRYKVTKRGQDVALRCDPISGHVSLYWYRQALGQGPEFLTYFNYEAQQDKSGLPNDRFSAERPEGSISTLTIQRTEQRDSAMYRCASSRGGTNQPQHFGDGTRLSIL.

Concerning this clonotype itself: A read error is possible here, since a much larger clone lies one base away. The genes are TRBV20-1 and TRBJ1-2; D remains ambiguous. Germline-derived CDR1 and CDR2 are DFQATT and SNEGSKA (reference sequence). This CDR3 contains 13 residues. Trimming removed 0 bases from V and 1 base from J, with 6 bases in between. The CDR3 bases are TGCAGTGCTAGAGATCAGCTTAACTATGGCTACACCTTC. Encoded protein: CSARDQLNYGYTF.

This sequence joins TRBV9 and TRBJ2-1; 9 positions agree with TRBD2. The J segment lost 9 bases and the V segment lost 6 bases, leaving 13 bases of the junction unmatched. This CDR3 has 15 amino acids. Germline-derived CDR1 and CDR2 are SGDLS and YYNGEE. DNA for the CDR3: TGTGCCAGCAACCCCCTGGCGGGGGGGCTAAGTGAGCAGTTCTTC. Translating gives CASNPLAGGLSEQFF.

The chain couples TRBV12-3 or TRBV12-4 to TRBJ1-2, with D unclear. The CDR3 is 14 amino acids. With 3 bases removed from V and 0 bases from J, the gap between germline ends came to 8 bases. CDR3 DNA: TGTGCCAGCAGTTTTTGGCAGCCTAACTATGGCTACACCTTC. Protein product: CASSFWQPNYGYTF.

Turning to this clonotype: A single base separates this from a much larger clone, so it may be a read error. This rearrangement joins TRBV10-3 to TRBJ2-7; 12 bases match TRBD2. The length of the CDR3 is 14 residues. In germline, CDR1 is ENHRY, CDR2 SYGVKD. Trimming took 7 bases from V and 7 from J; bases not matched to a gene: 8. CDR3 bases: TGTGCCATCACAGCTAGCGGGGGGGCTGGTGAGCAGTACTTC. Its protein product is CAITASGGAGEQYF.

In its sample, this clonotype was seen many times. The V call is TRBV5-1, the J call TRBJ2-3; a possible D gene is TRBD2 (6 bases). The CDR3 is 19 amino acids. The germline V gene encodes CDR1 SGHRS and CDR2 YFSETQ. The V and J ends lost 4 bases and 1 base respectively, with 25 bases between them. The CDR3 DNA sequence: TGCGCCAGCAGCGCAAATCCGTCAGGACTATCCCAACGCACAGATACGCAGTATTTT. Its translation: CASSANPSGLSQRTDTQYF. Supplemented by reference TRBV5-1 and TRBJ2-3, the full variable domain reads KAGVTQTPRYLIKTRGQQVTLSCSPISGHRSVSWYQQTPGQGLQFLFEYFSETQRNKGNFPGRFSGRQFSNSRSEMNVSTLELGDSALYLCASSANPSGLSQRTDTQYFGPGTRLTVL.

The V gene is TRBV29-1, the J gene TRBJ1-4; tentatively, D is TRBD1 (5 bases). Germline V gene data show CDR1 as SQVTM and CDR2 as ANQGSEA. CDR3 length: 13 amino acids. The CDR3 reads CSADRGEGEKLFF. DNA for the CDR3: TGCAGTGCCGACAGAGGGGAGGGAGAAAAACTGTTTTTT.

The chain has TRBV5-1 and TRBJ2-3; the D gene is possibly TRBD2 (6 bases). This CDR3 region has 16 residues. V gave up 0 bases and J gave up 1 base, with 12 bases separating them. Germline V CDR1 and CDR2: SGHRS, YFSETQ. The CDR3 spells CASSLVELAGTDTQYF. The CDR3 DNA is TGCGCCAGCAGCTTGGTAGAACTAGCAGGCACAGATACGCAGTATTTT.